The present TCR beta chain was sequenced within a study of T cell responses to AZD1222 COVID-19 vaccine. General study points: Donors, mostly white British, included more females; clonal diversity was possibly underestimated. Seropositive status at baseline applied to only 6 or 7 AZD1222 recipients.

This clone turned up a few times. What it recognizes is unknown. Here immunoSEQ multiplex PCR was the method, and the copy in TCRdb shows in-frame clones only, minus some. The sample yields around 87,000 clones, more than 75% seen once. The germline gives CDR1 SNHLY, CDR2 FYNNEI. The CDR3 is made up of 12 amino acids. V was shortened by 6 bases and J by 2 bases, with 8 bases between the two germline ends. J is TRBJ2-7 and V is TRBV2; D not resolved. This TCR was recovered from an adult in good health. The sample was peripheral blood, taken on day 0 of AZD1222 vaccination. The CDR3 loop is CASRGAAYEQYF. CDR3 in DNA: TGTGCCAGCAGGGGTGCCGCCTACGAGCAGTACTTC.